This record covers a single TCR beta chain. Between the trimmed V and J ends, which lost 5 bases and 3 bases, there was a span of 17 bases. This CDR3 contains 15 residues. Germline CDR1 is MDHEN and CDR2 is SYDVKM. These data belong to a study of blood T cell repertoires in COVID-19. Profiling relied on immunoSEQ multiplex PCR, and the TCRdb table lists in-frame clones only, not all of them. Among about 160,000 clones listed, 60% to 85% were seen once. The source of this sequence is a woman aged 55-70 years with COVID-19, enrolled during active disease. This sequence joins TRBV28 and TRBJ2-7, with a weak D call TRBD1 (6 bases). The source material was peripheral blood. Here the CDR3 DNA reads TGTGCCAGCAGTCCCAAGAGTGTAGGGGGCTACGAGCAGTACTTC. It codes for CASSPKSVGGYEQYF.